The clone carrying this T cell receptor beta chain appeared a single time. This sample stems from a study of blood T cell repertoires in COVID-19. Whole-study context: PBMCs, B-cell-depleted T cells, or T cells provided the cDNA or gDNA that made up the material.

This CDR3 has 17 amino acids. Germline CDR1 reads GTSNPN; CDR2 reads SVGIG (reference sequence). V lost 0 bases and J lost 6; bases outside the gene matches: 14. In the source study's methods: Amplification of reference gene primers provided the estimated nucleated cell counts. Assay: immunoSEQ multiplex PCR; the TCRdb copy retains only in-frame clones and omits some. The DNA gave D and trimming, while V, J and clone size come from that table. The data show about 140,000 clones, around 79% seen once. Individuals aged about 18 to 90 years were recruited from 24 US areas. Membership in each cohort depended on participant-reported clinical history.

The receptor comes from a woman between 50 and 59 years old who had recovered from COVID-19. Sequenced input: PBMCs or T cells enriched from blood (not recorded which). The chain uses TRBV30 and TRBJ2-3; 8 bases map to TRBD2. The CDR3 sequence: CAWSVRWLAGESDTQYF. CDR3 DNA: TGTGCCTGGAGTGTACGGTGGCTAGCGGGTGAATCGGATACGCAGTATTTT. Full variable domain (rest looked up from reference TRBV30 and TRBJ2-3): SQTIHQWPATLVQPVGSPLSLECTVEGTSNPNLYWYRQAAGRGLQLLFYSVGIGQISSEVPQNLSASRPQDRQFILSSKKLLLSDSGFYLCAWSVRWLAGESDTQYFGPGTRLTVL.